The present T cell receptor (beta chain) was sequenced within a study of molecular identifiers for immune sequencing clone quantification. Trimming removed 7 bases at V and 1 base at J, with 11 bases between. From germline, CDR1 is LNHDA and CDR2 SQIVND (reference sequence). The CDR3 has 15 residues. TCRdb re-called the PCR reads through MiXCR, storing one row per CDR3 protein. Of several thousand distinct CDR3 sequences listed, roughly a third are singletons. Specimen: naive CD8+ T cells from blood, with Jurkat cell RNA spiked in. Sample subset: FACS-sorted CD8+CD4-CCR7+CD45RA+ naive T cells. This receptor was obtained from a human donor in good health. Some libraries in this study had Jurkat cell RNA spiked in. V usage is TRBV19 and J usage is TRBJ2-6; D not resolved. The CDR3 spells CASTPVSSGANVLTF. In DNA, the CDR3 is TGTGCCAGTACCCCAGTTTCTTCTGGGGCCAACGTCCTGACTTTC.